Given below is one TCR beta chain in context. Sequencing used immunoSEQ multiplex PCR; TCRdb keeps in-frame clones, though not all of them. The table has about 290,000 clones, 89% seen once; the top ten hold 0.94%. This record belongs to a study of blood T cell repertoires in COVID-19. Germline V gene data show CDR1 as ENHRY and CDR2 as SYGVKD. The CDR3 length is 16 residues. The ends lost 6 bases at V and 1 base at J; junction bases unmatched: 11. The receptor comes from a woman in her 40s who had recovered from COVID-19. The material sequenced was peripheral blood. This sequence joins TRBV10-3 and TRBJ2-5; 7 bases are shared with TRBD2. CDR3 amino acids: CAISSGIVAGQETQYF. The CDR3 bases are TGTGCCATCAGCTCAGGGATAGTAGCGGGCCAAGAGACCCAGTACTTC.